This T cell receptor (beta chain) was documented in a study of patients and donors after allogeneic stem cell transplantation. From the RT-PCR reads, TCRdb called clonotypes with MiXCR, one entry per CDR3 protein. Of about a million distinct CDR3 sequences listed, approximately 18% are singletons. With 0 bases removed from V and 4 bases from J, the gap between germline ends came to 12 bases. The CDR3 is made up of 15 amino acids. Per the germline V gene, CDR1 is MNHEY and CDR2 is SVGAGI. This sequence joins TRBV6-5 and TRBJ1-1; possibly TRBD1 for D (5 bases). The sample taken for sequencing was blood, either unsorted or a sorted T cell fraction (not recorded which). This clonotype was sampled from a human donor who was either an allogeneic HSCT recipient or a stem cell or donor lymphocyte infusion donor (not recorded which). It is not recorded whose cells these are; they may come from a transplant donor. CDR3 loop: CASSYSTVGGTEAFF. As DNA, the CDR3 is TGTGCCAGCAGTTACTCGACAGTCGGGGGCACTGAAGCTTTCTTT.